This TCR beta chain was identified during a study of shared clonotypes between healthy human individuals. Findings and caveats of the study: Collection of samples was limited to blood; tissue repertoires likely differ.

The authors split each subset's genomic DNA evenly across several immunoSEQ plates. For unsorted PBMC, 250 to 350 ng DNA per replicate equaled tens of thousands of T cell genomes. Repertoires were generated with immunoSEQ multiplex PCR, while TCRdb's copy carries only in-frame clones and drops some. The sample lists 450,000 to 650,000 clones, about 80% occurring once. As to this clone: Its antigen is unknown.

Healthy HIV-negative adults with no recent acute infections or vaccinations were recruited as donors. Germline CDR1 reads SGHVS; CDR2 reads FQNEAQ. This CDR3 is built from 15 residues. Deletions cut 8 bases from V and 5 bases from J, with 19 bases between. The chain carries TRBV7-8 and TRBJ2-1, with D possibly matching TRBD2 (6 bases). Sequenced input: PBMCs. This receptor was obtained from a woman aged 40-49 years in good health. Some clones in this sample may be carry-over from other donors' samples. The CDR3 bases are TGTGCCAGCGGGCTCAGGGTAGCGGAACACAATGAGCAGTTCTTC. Protein sequence: CASGLRVAEHNEQFF. Full variable domain (rest looked up from reference TRBV7-8 and TRBJ2-1): GAGVSQSPRYKVAKRGQDVALRCDPISGHVSLFWYQQALGQGPEFLTYFQNEAQLDKSGLPSDRFFAERPEGSVSTLKIQRTQQEDSAVYLCASGLRVAEHNEQFFGPGTRLTVL.